This T cell receptor (beta chain) was documented in a study of T cells in Graves' hyperthyroidism and ophthalmopathy. Findings and caveats of the study: Most thyroid-expanded clonotypes above 0.001 were also found in blood. By a 13 V-J model, ophthalmopathy was set apart from stable hyperthyroidism.

Diagnosing involved the use of clinical symptoms, serum thyroxine and TRAb, thyroid ultrasound and orbital computed tomography. The CDR3 sequence is 14 residues long. Germline V CDR1 and CDR2: LNHNV, YYDKDF (reference sequence). A remark on this clonotype: The target antigen is unknown. Just one base apart from a much larger clone, this may be a read error.

RNA transcripts served as the template for amplifying TCR beta CDR3 regions. The primer set for the first-round RT-PCR of the TCR CDR3 was HTBI. MiXCR, applied by TCRdb to the multiplex PCR reads, yields one record per CDR3 protein. The data contain approximately 590,000 distinct CDR3 sequences, 15% to 17% of them singletons. This TCR was recovered from a woman aged 25 to 39 with Graves' hyperthyroidism. V usage is TRBV15 and J usage is TRBJ2-3; D is possibly TRBD1 (5 bases). Sequencing was done on a sample of blood. The CDR3 is CATSLEQEADTQCF. The DNA for the CDR3 is TGTGCCACCAGCCTGGAACAGGAAGCAGATACGCAGTGTTTT.